This T cell receptor beta chain is from a study of post-analysis software for immune sequencing data. The overall study: In terms of disease course, relapsing-remitting, secondary progressive and progressive-relapsing multiple sclerosis were included. Study observations and caveats: When the samples were clustered directly with F measure, those that had been prepared in the same batch showed strong co-clustering. Those with multiple sclerosis, the patient group, showed significantly lower normalized Chao1 diversity than controls.

Comments on this clonotype: No antigen is known for it.

TCR beta libraries were prepared from cDNA with unique molecular identifiers. TCRdb reprocessed the PCR reads with MiXCR, giving one entry per CDR3 protein. The table lists approximately 690,000 distinct CDR3 sequences, approximately 60% of them singletons. Source material: blood. This clonotype was obtained from a girl aged 2-9 years with multiple sclerosis.

In nucleotides, the CDR3 is TGTGCCAGCAGCTTATTCGAGGACAGGGGTGAAAACATTCAGTACTTC. This sequence encodes CASSLFEDRGENIQYF. The chain couples TRBV13 to TRBJ2-4, with 9 positions matching TRBD1. Germline V lookup: CDR1 PRHDT, CDR2 FYEKMQ (reference sequence). Trimming took 2 bases from V and 5 from J; bases not matched to a gene: 7. The CDR3 has 16 amino acids.